This T cell receptor (beta chain) was observed in a study of blood T cell repertoires in COVID-19. Study summary: The United States, Italy and Spain supplied acute and convalescent COVID-19 samples.

From germline, CDR1 is LNHDA and CDR2 SQIVND (reference sequence). V shed 7 bases, J shed 0 bases, and the junction held 11 bases outside the gene matches. The length of the CDR3 is 16 residues. Assay used: immunoSEQ multiplex PCR; TCRdb lists only in-frame clones, some missing. Of roughly 200,000 clones in the sample, around nine tenths were seen once. The chain employs TRBV19 and TRBJ2-7; 8 positions match TRBD1. This receptor was identified in a man aged 55-75 years who had recovered from COVID-19. Sequenced: peripheral blood. CDR3 sequence: CASTRTGMWNSYEQYF. The CDR3 region has the DNA TGTGCCAGTACTAGGACAGGGATGTGGAACTCCTACGAGCAGTACTTC.